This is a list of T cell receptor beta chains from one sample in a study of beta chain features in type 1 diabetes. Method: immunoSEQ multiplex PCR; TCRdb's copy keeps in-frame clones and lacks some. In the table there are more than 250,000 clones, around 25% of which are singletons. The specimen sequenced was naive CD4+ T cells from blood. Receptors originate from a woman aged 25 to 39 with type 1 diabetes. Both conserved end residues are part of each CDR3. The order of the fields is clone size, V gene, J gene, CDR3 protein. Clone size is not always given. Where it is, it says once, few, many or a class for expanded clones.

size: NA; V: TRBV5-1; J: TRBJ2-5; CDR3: CASSHRQGASGETQYF
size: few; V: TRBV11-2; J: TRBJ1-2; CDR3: CASSTENYGYTF
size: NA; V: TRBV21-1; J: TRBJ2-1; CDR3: CASSKVISGNTNEQFF
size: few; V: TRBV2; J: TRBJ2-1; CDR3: CASTLGLDNEQFF
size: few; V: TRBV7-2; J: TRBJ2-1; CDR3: CASSQRTSGSYNEQFF
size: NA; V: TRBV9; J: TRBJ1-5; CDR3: CASSVVRVSGQPQHF
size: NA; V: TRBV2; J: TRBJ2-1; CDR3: CASRESPGQGYNEQFF
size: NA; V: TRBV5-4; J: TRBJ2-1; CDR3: CASSPLAGEQFF
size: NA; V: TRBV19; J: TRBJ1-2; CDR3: CASSTYSDRGGYTF
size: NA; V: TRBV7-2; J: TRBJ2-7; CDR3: CASSLFPSSEQYF
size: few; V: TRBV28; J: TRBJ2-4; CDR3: CASSLGGAGKNIQYF
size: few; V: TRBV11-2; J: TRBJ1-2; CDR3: CASSLAGPRYGYTF